These T cell receptor beta chains were read from a single sample in a study of human T cells and chemical hapten exposure. TCRdb passed the RACE reads through MiXCR, listing each CDR3 protein once. Among approximately 370,000 distinct CDR3 sequences listed, over 5% were seen once. The sample here was whole blood, taken in connection with sensitization to the hapten diphenylcyclopropenone (DPC). The receptor set was obtained from a woman between 18 and 30 years old with alopecia areata. Some clones in this sample may be carry-over from other donors' samples. The CDR3 runs from the conserved cysteine through the conserved F or W. The D gene is left open where the match is weak. A clone size is listed for some rows: how often the clone was seen (once, few, many), or a class if it is expanded.

d_call	j_call	v_call	clone_size	cdr3_nt	cdr3_aa
TRBD1	TRBJ2-2	TRBV6-5	-	TGTGCCAGCAGTTTACAGGGGCACACCGGGGAGCTGTTTTTT	CASSLQGHTGELFF
TRBD1	TRBJ2-1	TRBV28	few	TGTGCCAGCAGTTTCGGGGACAGGTACAATGAGCAGTTCTTC	CASSFGDRYNEQFF
-	TRBJ2-6	TRBV9	-	TGTGCCAGCAGCGTTGGCGGTTCCTCTGGGGCCAACGTCCTGACTTTC	CASSVGGSSGANVLTF
TRBD1	TRBJ1-2	TRBV6-1	many	TGTGCCAGCAGTGACTCCCTTAGGACAGGGGGCTATGGCTACACCTTC	CASSDSLRTGGYGYTF
TRBD1	TRBJ1-6	TRBV20-1	many	TGCAGTGCTTGGACAGGGGGATGGGGATCACCCCTCCACTTT	CSAWTGGWGSPLHF
TRBD1	TRBJ2-5	TRBV25-1	-	TGTGCCAGCAGTCTCGGGACAGGGGGCCTAGAGACCCAGTACTTC	CASSLGTGGLETQYF
TRBD1	TRBJ1-2	TRBV12-3/TRBV12-4	many	TGTGCCAGCAGGGGGGACAGGCCATATGGCTACACCTTC	CASRGDRPYGYTF
TRBD1	TRBJ1-2	TRBV20-1	-	TGCAGTGCTAGTAGACAGGGAGTCAACTATGGCTACACCTTC	CSASRQGVNYGYTF
-	TRBJ1-5	TRBV28	many	TGTGCCAGCAGGACAGTAAGCAATCAGCCCCAGCATTTT	CASRTVSNQPQHF
-	TRBJ1-1	TRBV18	few	TGTGCCAGCTCACCTTCTGGGGGGAACACTGAAGCTTTCTTT	CASSPSGGNTEAFF
TRBD2	TRBJ2-5	TRBV7-2	few	TGTGCCAGCAGCTTCCGGGCTAGCGGGGGACAAGAGACCCAGTACTTC	CASSFRASGGQETQYF
-	TRBJ1-1	TRBV28	-	TGTGCCAGCAGTTTATGGCAGGAGCTCCTGAACACTGAAGCTTTCTTT	CASSLWQELLNTEAFF
-	TRBJ2-1	TRBV12-3/TRBV12-4	many	TGTGCCAGCTCCCCGACAAACAATGAGCAGTTCTTC	CASSPTNNEQFF
-	TRBJ1-2	TRBV18	-	TGTGCCAGCTCACCCCAGGACGTAGCTAACTATGGCTACACCTTC	CASSPQDVANYGYTF
-	TRBJ1-1	TRBV12-3/TRBV12-4	few	TGTGCCAGCAGTTTCGGATCTGGGGCAAAGGCTGAAGCTTTCTTT	CASSFGSGAKAEAFF
TRBD1	TRBJ1-6	TRBV6-2/TRBV6-3	few	TGTGCCAGCAGTTACAGTGGTACAGGGGCGACTCCGGCCCGGGATTCACCCCTCCACTTT	CASSYSGTGATPARDSPLHF
TRBD2	TRBJ2-1	TRBV6-2/TRBV6-3	-	TGTGCCAGCAGTCGACTAGCGTACGAGCAGTTCTTC	CASSRLAYEQFF
-	TRBJ1-5	TRBV6-2/TRBV6-3	few	TGTGCCAGCAGTTACGGCGGGGGAAGGAATCAGCCCCAGCATTTT	CASSYGGGRNQPQHF
-	TRBJ1-1	TRBV7-8	few	TGTGCCAGCAGCTTAGTGTGGTCGAACACTGAAGCTTTCTTT	CASSLVWSNTEAFF
-	TRBJ2-5	TRBV12-3/TRBV12-4	-	TGTGCCAGCAGTTTAGGCCAGGGCCTGAGCGAGACCCAGTACTTC	CASSLGQGLSETQYF
-	TRBJ2-7	TRBV4-3	-	TGCGCCAGCAGCCAGGGGATCGGCAGGTCCTACGAGCAGTACTTC	CASSQGIGRSYEQYF
TRBD2	TRBJ2-7	TRBV5-6	-	TGTGCCAGCAGCCCGAAGAGACTAGCGGGGCTCTCTTACGAGCAGTACTTC	CASSPKRLAGLSYEQYF
-	TRBJ2-6	TRBV6-5	many	TGTGCCAGCAGCACGGGGAGCTCTGGGGCCAACGTCCTGACTTTC	CASSTGSSGANVLTF
TRBD2	TRBJ2-3	TRBV18	-	TGTGCCAGCTCAACGGAACGGGACTACACAGATACGCAGTATTTT	CASSTERDYTDTQYF
-	TRBJ1-1	TRBV25-1	-	TGTGCCAGCAGTGAGCAACAGGGGAACACTGAAGCTTTCTTT	CASSEQQGNTEAFF
-	TRBJ1-5	TRBV6-2/TRBV6-3	many	TGTGCCAGCAGTTACTCGATTAGGGGCAATCAGCCCCAGCATTTT	CASSYSIRGNQPQHF
-	TRBJ1-1	TRBV28	many	TGTGCCAGCAGTCTCACAACGGGACCAGGAACTGAAGCTTTCTTT	CASSLTTGPGTEAFF
TRBD1	TRBJ2-2	TRBV6-5	few	TGTGCCAGCAGTTACCTGTACCCCGGACAGGGGAGCGGGGCCGGGGAGCTGTTTTTT	CASSYLYPGQGSGAGELFF
-	TRBJ2-3	TRBV12-3/TRBV12-4	few	TGTGCCAGCAGTTGGCCCGTGACAGGTACTAGCACAGATACGCAGTATTTT	CASSWPVTGTSTDTQYF
TRBD1	TRBJ1-5	TRBV2	few	TGTGCCAGCAGCTATACAGGGGAAGGCAATCAGCCCCAGCATTTT	CASSYTGEGNQPQHF
TRBD2	TRBJ2-5	TRBV7-7	many	TGTGCTAGCAGCCCCCGGGCTAGCGGGGGGACAGAGACCCAGTACTTC	CASSPRASGGTETQYF
-	TRBJ2-3	TRBV3-1	many	TGTGCCAGCAGCCATGCCGCCGCCACAGATACGCAGTATTTT	CASSHAAATDTQYF
-	TRBJ1-1	TRBV6-5	many	TGTGCCAGCAGTTACTCGAGGCAACAGAACACTGAAGCTTTCTTT	CASSYSRQQNTEAFF